This TCR beta chain originates from a study of OX40 agonist ivuxolimab in advanced cancers. On the study more broadly: A mean age of roughly 60 years, range roughly 20 to 79, was recorded, and roughly 80% were male.

Germline-derived CDR1 and CDR2 are WSHSY and SAAADI. Trimming left V 10 bases short and J 6 bases short, with 18 bases between. The CDR3 sequence is 13 residues long. Turning to this clone: Its cognate antigen is unknown.

General study results and limits: Relative to CD4+, CD8+ T cells held more expanded clones on average. Low normalized clonal expansion also occurred in some nonresponding patients.

The method was immunoSEQ multiplex PCR; TCRdb's version includes in-frame clones alone and lacks a portion of them. The repertoire has 60,000 to 70,000 clones, 75% to 90% of them found once; the top ten carry 12%. V and J are TRBV10-2 and TRBJ1-1; TRBD1 might be the D (5 bases). Here the sequenced sample was CD4+ or CD8+ T cells sorted from blood, taken in a trial of the OX40 agonist ivuxolimab. The TCR was taken from an adult with an advanced solid tumor such as melanoma, head and neck, liver or kidney cancer. The CDR3 region has the DNA TGCGCCACCGAGAGCCAGGGCACCTCTGAAGCTTTCTTT. Translation gives CATESQGTSEAFF.